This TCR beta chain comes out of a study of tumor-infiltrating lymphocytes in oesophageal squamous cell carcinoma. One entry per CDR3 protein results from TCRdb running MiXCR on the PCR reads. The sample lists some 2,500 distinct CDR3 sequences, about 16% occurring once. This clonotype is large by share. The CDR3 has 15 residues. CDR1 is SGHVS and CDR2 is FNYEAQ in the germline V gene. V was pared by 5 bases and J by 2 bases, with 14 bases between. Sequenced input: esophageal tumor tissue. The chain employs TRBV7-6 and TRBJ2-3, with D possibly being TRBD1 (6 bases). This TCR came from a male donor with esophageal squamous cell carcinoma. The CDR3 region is CASSLQGLSTDTQYF. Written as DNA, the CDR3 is TGTGCCAGCAGCCTACAGGGCCTCTCCACAGATACGCAGTATTTT.